The clone carrying this TCR beta chain was counted between two and nine times. Its antigen is undetermined. Sample-barcoded 5' priming and a J-beta primer mix drove a second PCR of about 6 to 12 cycles. Each cDNA molecule was tagged by a template-switch adaptor that had 12 random nucleotides. The study obtained at least 2.5 million CDR3-containing paired-end reads from every sample. TCRdb itself ran the 5' RACE reads through MiXCR, one entry per CDR3 protein. This table has about 1.8 million distinct CDR3 sequences, about 49% appearing once. The data derive from a study of blood T cells in healthy people across ages. Points from the study as a whole: A strong correlation was seen between TCR beta diversity and naive T cell percentage. Age brought a roughly linear fall in TCR beta diversity measured per million T cells.

V lost 0 bases, J lost 4 bases, and 4 bases stayed unmatched. The CDR3 contains 16 residues. CDR1 and CDR2 from the germline V gene are MNHEY and SVGEGT. This sequence was found in a middle-aged woman in good health. Material for sequencing was blood. The chain uses TRBV6-2 or TRBV6-3 and TRBJ2-3; TRBD1 matches at 10 bases. The CDR3 is CASSYSGTGDPDTQYF. The CDR3 DNA reads TGTGCCAGCAGTTACTCCGGGACAGGGGATCCAGATACGCAGTATTTT.